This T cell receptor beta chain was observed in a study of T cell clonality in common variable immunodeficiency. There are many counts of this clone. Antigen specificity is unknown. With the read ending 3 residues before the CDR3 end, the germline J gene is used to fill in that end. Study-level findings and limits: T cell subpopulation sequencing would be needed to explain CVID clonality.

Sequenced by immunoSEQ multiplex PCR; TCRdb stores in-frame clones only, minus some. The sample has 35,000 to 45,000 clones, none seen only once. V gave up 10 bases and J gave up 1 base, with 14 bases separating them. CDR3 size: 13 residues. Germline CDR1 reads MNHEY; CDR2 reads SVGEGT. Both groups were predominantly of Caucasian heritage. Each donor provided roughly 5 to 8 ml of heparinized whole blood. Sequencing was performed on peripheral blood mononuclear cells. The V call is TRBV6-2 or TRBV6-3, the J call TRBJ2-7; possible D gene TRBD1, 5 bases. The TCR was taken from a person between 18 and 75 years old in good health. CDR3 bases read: TGTGCCACCCACAGGTTGGGGTCCTACGAG. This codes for CATHRLGSYE. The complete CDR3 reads CATHRLGSYEQYF.